Shown below are 21 T cell receptor beta chains from a single sample sequenced in a study of blood T cell repertoires in COVID-19. Only in-frame clones appear in the TCRdb table, and some are missing; sequencing was by immunoSEQ multiplex PCR. Here the sample spans around 450,000 clones, 90% being singletons. Sequences were obtained from PBMCs or T cells enriched from blood (not recorded which). The source is a man younger than 35 who had recovered from COVID-19.

DNA of the CDR3: TGTGCCAGCAGTGGGGCACAGAGAAATCAGCCCCAGCATTTT. It specifies CASSGAQRNQPQHF. This chain links TRBV2 with TRBJ1-5; D call uncertain. V lost 4 bases and J 4 bases, leaving 11 bases between the germline ends. This CDR3 is built from 14 residues. Germline V gene data show CDR1 as SNHLY and CDR2 as FYNNEI.

The genes are TRBV30 and TRBJ1-2, with TRBD1 as a possible D gene (6 bases). The CDR3 covers 13 residues. The V gene's germline CDR1 is GTSNPN and CDR2 SVGIG (reference sequence). Trimming removed 0 bases from V and 6 bases from J, with 11 bases in between. The CDR3 bases are TGTGCCTGGAGTGTACGGGACACCGATGGCTACACCTTC. This gives the protein CAWSVRDTDGYTF.

This clone was detected only a few times. The chain combines TRBV6-5 with TRBJ1-1; the D gene is possibly TRBD1 (5 bases). The ends were cut back, 6 bases at V and 2 bases at J, with 13 bases in the middle. CDR1 is MNHEY, CDR2 SVGAGI, per germline. This CDR3 is 14 amino acids long. The CDR3 loop is CASRRQFLNTEAFF. In DNA, the CDR3 is TGTGCCAGCAGAAGACAGTTTCTTAACACTGAAGCTTTCTTT.

The rearrangement links TRBV15 to TRBJ2-5; tentatively, D is TRBD2 (5 bases). V lost 5 bases and J 0 bases, leaving 19 bases between the germline ends. Germline CDR1 LNHNV, CDR2 YYDKDF (reference sequence). CDR3 length: 17 amino acids. The CDR3 loop is CATSFHQRVGYQETQYF. The CDR3 DNA is TGTGCCACCAGCTTCCACCAGAGGGTCGGGTACCAAGAGACCCAGTACTTC.

The chain combines TRBV29-1 with TRBJ2-7, with 8 bases matching TRBD1. V gave up 6 bases and J gave up 2 bases; unmatched junction bases: 6. Germline V CDR1 and CDR2: SQVTM, ANQGSEA. This CDR3 has 13 residues. CDR3 residues: CSVVYRGTYEQYF. In nucleotides, the CDR3 is TGCAGCGTCGTATACAGGGGGACCTACGAGCAGTACTTC.

J is TRBJ2-5 and V is TRBV11-2; 7 bases fit TRBD2. After removal of 5 bases from V and 0 bases from J, the junction contained 12 bases not matched to a gene. From germline, CDR1 is SGHAT and CDR2 FQNNGV. CDR3 length equals 17 residues. CDR3 coding DNA: TGTGCCAGCAGCCCAGGAGGTTCTAGCGGCTACCAAGAGACCCAGTACTTC. Protein sequence: CASSPGGSSGYQETQYF.

This chain connects TRBV27 to TRBJ2-7, with 8 bases matching TRBD2. Germline trimming cut 5 bases from V and 2 bases from J; bases unmatched to any gene: 8. The CDR3 covers 15 residues. Germline-derived CDR1 and CDR2 are MNHEY and SMNVEV (reference sequence). The CDR3: CASSQLAGGTYEQYF. The DNA for the CDR3 is TGTGCCAGCAGTCAACTGGCGGGAGGCACCTACGAGCAGTACTTC.

This rearrangement joins TRBV25-1 to TRBJ1-5; tentatively, D is TRBD1 (5 bases). Germline CDR1 is MGHDK and CDR2 is SYGVNS. CDR3 length: 16 residues. V was clipped by 1 base and J by 4 bases, with 14 bases between them. CDR3: CASSELFVGPNQPQHF. CDR3 nucleotides: TGTGCCAGCAGTGAATTGTTCGTGGGGCCTAATCAGCCCCAGCATTTT. Filled out from reference TRBV25-1 and TRBJ1-5, the complete variable domain reads EADIYQTPRYLVIGTGKKITLECSQTMGHDKMYWYQQDPGMELHLIHYSYGVNSTEKGDLSSESTVSRIRTEHFPLTLESARPSHTSQYLCASSELFVGPNQPQHFGDGTRLSIL.

J is TRBJ2-2 and V is TRBV9, with D unresolved. The CDR3 runs 15 residues. CDR1 SGDLS and CDR2 YYNGEE come from the germline V gene. V gave up 5 bases and J gave up 6 bases, with 17 bases separating them. The CDR3 spells CASSFGPARAGELFF. The CDR3 DNA reads as TGTGCCAGCAGTTTTGGCCCAGCCCGGGCCGGGGAGCTGTTTTTT.

The genes are TRBV5-4 and TRBJ1-2, with 7 bases lining up with TRBD1. The germline V gene encodes CDR1 SGHNT and CDR2 YYREEE (reference sequence). This CDR3 has 16 amino acids. V was pared by 0 bases and J by 4 bases, with 9 bases of the junction left unmatched. CDR3 in amino acids: CASSLGVRQGSYGYTF. As DNA, the CDR3 is TGTGCCAGCAGCTTGGGAGTGAGACAGGGTAGCTATGGCTACACCTTC.

In its sample, this clone was seen once. The rearrangement links TRBV5-1 to TRBJ2-1; maybe TRBD2 (5 bases). V lost 5 bases to trimming and J lost 5 bases, with 5 bases between them. This CDR3 comprises 11 residues. Germline values: CDR1 SGHRS, CDR2 YFSETQ. The CDR3 DNA is TGCGCCAGCAGGGGAGACAATGAGCAGTTCTTC. This sequence encodes CASRGDNEQFF.

V usage is TRBV5-8 and J usage is TRBJ1-3; 8 bases agree with TRBD1. In germline, CDR1 is SGHTS, CDR2 YDEGEE. The CDR3 consists of 15 residues. J gave up 0 bases and V 5 bases, and 4 bases lay outside the gene matches. The CDR3 nucleotides are TGTGCCAGCAGAGCAGGGGGCCGCTCTGGAAACACCATATATTTT. Translating it yields CASRAGGRSGNTIYF.

The V and J genes are TRBV14 and TRBJ2-2; 11 bases match TRBD2. V shed 4 bases, J shed 4 bases, and the junction held 2 bases outside the gene matches. CDR1 SGHDN and CDR2 FVKESK come from the germline V gene. The CDR3 is 15 residues long. The DNA for the CDR3 is TGTGCCAGCAGCCTAGCGGGAGGGGCCACCGGGGAGCTGTTTTTT. Protein product: CASSLAGGATGELFF.

The chain links TRBV18 to TRBJ1-1; TRBD1 is a possible D gene (6 bases). V gave up 0 bases and J gave up 0 bases, with 20 bases separating them. The germline CDR1 and CDR2 sequences are KGHSH and LQKENI. The CDR3 has 19 amino acids. The CDR3 DNA reads as TGTGCCAGCTCACCACCGCTAGGCTGGGAGGGGGACATGAACACTGAAGCTTTCTTT. This encodes CASSPPLGWEGDMNTEAFF.

The chain uses TRBV19 and TRBJ1-5; D is ambiguous. Between the trimmed V and J ends, which lost 5 bases and 11 bases, there was a span of 13 bases. This CDR3 is built from 12 residues. The germline V gene has CDR1 LNHDA and CDR2 SQIVND (reference sequence). For the CDR3, the DNA is TGTGCCAGTAGTCTTCTGGAGCAGTCCCAGCATTTT. This encodes CASSLLEQSQHF.

This sequence joins TRBV5-1 and TRBJ1-5; TRBD1 aligns across 7 bases. Germline loops: CDR1 SGHRS, CDR2 YFSETQ. Germline trimming cut 8 bases from V and 5 bases from J; bases unmatched to any gene: 7. The CDR3 totals 13 residues. This CDR3 reads CASSRDSYQPQHF. DNA for the CDR3: TGCGCCAGTAGCCGGGACAGTTATCAGCCCCAGCATTTT.

The V and J genes are TRBV7-9 and TRBJ2-2, with 8 bases lining up with TRBD1. Trimming took 9 bases from V and 6 from J; bases not matched to a gene: 12. Germline V CDR1 and CDR2: SEHNR, FQNEAQ (reference sequence). CDR3 length: 15 residues. The CDR3 coding sequence is TGTGCCAGTTCATGGACAGGGTATTTGTCCGGGGAGCTGTTTTTT. Its translation: CASSWTGYLSGELFF. The full variable domain, with the rest looked up from reference TRBV7-9 and TRBJ2-2, is DTGVSQNPRHKITKRGQNVTFRCDPISEHNRLYWYRQTLGQGPEFLTYFQNEAQLEKSRLLSDRFSAERPKGSFSTLEIQRTEQGDSAMYLCASSWTGYLSGELFFGEGSRLTVL.

The chain joins TRBV10-3 to TRBJ1-5, with TRBD1 as a possible D gene (6 bases). CDR1 ENHRY and CDR2 SYGVKD come from the germline V gene. Trimming pared 5 bases from V and 1 base from J, leaving 9 bases between. The CDR3 extends over 14 amino acids. CDR3 nucleotides: TGTGCCATCAGTAGACAGGCAAGCAATCAGCCCCAGCATTTT. It encodes CAISRQASNQPQHF.

This chain uses TRBV5-5 with TRBJ1-2; 9 bases are a match to TRBD1. This CDR3 contains 14 residues. The junction had 7 bases not matched to a gene; V was cut back by 3 bases and J by 7 bases. The germline CDR1 and CDR2 sequences are SGHKS and YYEKEE (reference sequence). The CDR3 spells CASSSGTGSSGYTF. The CDR3 DNA reads as TGTGCCAGCAGCTCCGGGACAGGGTCGAGTGGCTACACCTTC.

The rearrangement uses TRBV28 and TRBJ2-2; no reliable D call. The CDR3 has 12 amino acids. Trimming removed 5 bases at V and 4 bases at J, with 5 bases between. Germline CDR1 and CDR2: MDHEN and SYDVKM. In DNA form, the CDR3 reads TGTGCCAGCAGTCAATCCACCGGGGAGCTGTTTTTT. Protein: CASSQSTGELFF.

The chain recombines TRBV4-1 with TRBJ1-1, with D possibly TRBD1 on 6 matching bases. This CDR3 has 13 residues. Germline CDR1 MGHRA, CDR2 YSYEKL. V lost 7 bases, J lost 0 bases, and 9 bases lay in between. The CDR3 loop reads CASTGQMNTEAFF. In nucleotides, the CDR3 is TGCGCCAGCACCGGACAGATGAACACTGAAGCTTTCTTT.